The clone carrying this T cell receptor beta chain was observed a few times. The antigen is undetermined. This sample was included in a study of vaccination effects on CD4 cells after COVID-19. Study summary: Following the second dose by a median of 72 days, the post-vaccine samples were obtained.

CD4+ T cells specific for antigen were expanded with viral peptide pools by the ViraFEST assay before sequencing. Investigators separated out CD4+ T cells once about 10 days of culture had passed. Participants received two doses of either the BNT162b2 or mRNA-1273 vaccine. The assay was immunoSEQ multiplex PCR, and TCRdb's table has in-frame clones only and misses some. In the table there are over 25,000 clones, 83% of which are singletons. The length of the CDR3 is 16 residues. V was clipped by 7 bases and J by 4 bases; unmatched bases: 12. CDR1 MNHEY and CDR2 SMNVEV come from the germline V gene (reference sequence).

The source was CD4+ T cells from PBMCs cultured with HCoV-NL63 spike peptides, collected after COVID-19 vaccination. This TCR was recovered from a human donor who received a COVID-19 vaccine. Some clones in this sample may be carry-over from other donors' samples. V usage is TRBV27 and J usage is TRBJ1-5, with TRBD1 matching 8 bases. The CDR3 loop is CASKGKGQVPNQPQHF. The CDR3 DNA is TGTGCCAGCAAGGGGAAGGGACAGGTCCCAAATCAGCCCCAGCATTTT.